The rows below give T cell receptor beta chains drawn from one sample of a study of T cell repertoires in cytomegalovirus infection. Their specific antigens are unknown. TCRdb processed the reads anew with MiXCR; each CDR3 protein has one entry. The table includes hundreds of thousands of distinct CDR3 sequences, approximately 42% detected once. Specimen: cultured PBMCs, collected from culture after CMV antigen stimulation. Source of these receptors: a human donor in good health (CMV status not recorded). Some clones in this sample may be carry-over from other donors' samples. The CDR3 runs from the conserved cysteine through the conserved F or W. The order of the fields is clone size, D gene, V gene, J gene, CDR3 DNA, CDR3 protein. A D gene is named only where the DNA matches it firmly. Size is stated for part of the rows, as once, few or many counts, or as a class when the clone is expanded.

abundance: .; d_gene: .; v_gene: TRBV4-1; j_gene: TRBJ2-4; CDR3nt: TGCGCCAGCAGCCAAGTACCCCCAGGCATTCAGTACTTC; CDR3aa: CASSQVPPGIQYF
abundance: .; d_gene: TRBD2; v_gene: TRBV5-4; j_gene: TRBJ2-5; CDR3nt: TGTGCCAGCAGCACCCGGACTAGCGCTCAAGAGACCCAGTACTTC; CDR3aa: CASSTRTSAQETQYF
abundance: .; d_gene: TRBD1; v_gene: TRBV6-1; j_gene: TRBJ2-6; CDR3nt: TGTGCCAGCAGTGAGTGGCAGGGGGCGCCGGGGGCCAACGTCCTGACTTTC; CDR3aa: CASSEWQGAPGANVLTF
abundance: .; d_gene: TRBD1; v_gene: TRBV7-6; j_gene: TRBJ2-4; CDR3nt: TGTGCCAGCAGCTCAACTCGTGCGACAGGGGGCAGGAACATTCAGTACTTC; CDR3aa: CASSSTRATGGRNIQYF
abundance: .; d_gene: .; v_gene: TRBV6-2/TRBV6-3; j_gene: TRBJ1-1; CDR3nt: TGTGCCAGCAGTTCCCCGGGCCTGAACACTGAAGCTTTCTTT; CDR3aa: CASSSPGLNTEAFF
abundance: few; d_gene: .; v_gene: TRBV2; j_gene: TRBJ1-1; CDR3nt: TGTGCCGGATCGGACAGTGAGAACACTGAAGCTTTCTTT; CDR3aa: CAGSDSENTEAFF
abundance: .; d_gene: TRBD2; v_gene: TRBV10-3; j_gene: TRBJ2-7; CDR3nt: TGTGCCATCAGTGAAGGACTAGCCTACGAGCAGTACTTC; CDR3aa: CAISEGLAYEQYF
abundance: .; d_gene: .; v_gene: TRBV7-9; j_gene: TRBJ2-3; CDR3nt: TGTGCCAGCAGCTCCATGACAGATACGCAGTATTTT; CDR3aa: CASSSMTDTQYF
abundance: .; d_gene: .; v_gene: TRBV6-2/TRBV6-3; j_gene: TRBJ2-1; CDR3nt: TGTGCCAGCAGTCCAAGGACAATTTGGGGCAGCTCCTACAATGAGCAGTTCTTC; CDR3aa: CASSPRTIWGSSYNEQFF
abundance: few; d_gene: .; v_gene: TRBV5-1; j_gene: TRBJ2-1; CDR3nt: TGCGCCAGCAGCTTGGGTCTACGGAACAATGAGCAGTTCTTC; CDR3aa: CASSLGLRNNEQFF
abundance: few; d_gene: .; v_gene: TRBV7-2; j_gene: TRBJ2-5; CDR3nt: TGTGCCAGCAGCGCGCGGAGAGGAGAGACCCAGTACTTC; CDR3aa: CASSARRGETQYF
abundance: .; d_gene: .; v_gene: TRBV27; j_gene: TRBJ2-2; CDR3nt: TGTGCCAGCAGTGGGGCAGAGAACACCGGGGAGCTGTTTTTT; CDR3aa: CASSGAENTGELFF
abundance: .; d_gene: .; v_gene: TRBV5-6; j_gene: TRBJ2-7; CDR3nt: TGTGCCAGCAGCTTTAGCCCAACTAACGAGCAGTACTTC; CDR3aa: CASSFSPTNEQYF
abundance: few; d_gene: .; v_gene: TRBV29-1; j_gene: TRBJ2-3; CDR3nt: TGCAGCGTTGTCGGCGGACAGACAGCCACAGATACGCAGTATTTT; CDR3aa: CSVVGGQTATDTQYF
abundance: few; d_gene: TRBD1; v_gene: TRBV6-1; j_gene: TRBJ1-6; CDR3nt: TGTGCCAGCAGTGAACAGGGGACAGGTCTTAATTCACCCCTCCACTTT; CDR3aa: CASSEQGTGLNSPLHF
abundance: few; d_gene: TRBD2; v_gene: TRBV4-3; j_gene: TRBJ2-3; CDR3nt: TGCGCCAGCAGCCAAGTGGTTCCGGGACTAGCGGGAGCGGCAGATACGCAGTATTTT; CDR3aa: CASSQVVPGLAGAADTQYF
abundance: .; d_gene: TRBD1; v_gene: TRBV6-2/TRBV6-3; j_gene: TRBJ2-5; CDR3nt: TGTGCCACCCGGCGGACAGGGAGGGAGACCCAGTACTTC; CDR3aa: CATRRTGRETQYF
abundance: .; d_gene: .; v_gene: TRBV7-2; j_gene: TRBJ1-6; CDR3nt: TGTGCCAGCAGCTTTACGGGGAGCTCCTATAATTCACCCCTCCACTTT; CDR3aa: CASSFTGSSYNSPLHF
abundance: .; d_gene: TRBD2; v_gene: TRBV7-6; j_gene: TRBJ2-2; CDR3nt: TGTGCCAGCAGCTTAGTACTAGCGGGAGTCTCCACCGGGGAGCTGTTTTTT; CDR3aa: CASSLVLAGVSTGELFF
abundance: .; d_gene: TRBD2; v_gene: TRBV7-2; j_gene: TRBJ2-7; CDR3nt: TGTGCCAGCAGAATAAGCGGGATGAGCTCCTACGAGCAGTACTTC; CDR3aa: CASRISGMSSYEQYF